This T cell receptor (beta chain) comes out of a study of shared clonotypes between healthy human individuals. With 3 bases clipped from V and 3 bases from J, the junction kept 7 bases outside the gene matches. The CDR3 is 17 residues long. Germline values: CDR1 KGHSH, CDR2 LQKENI. Replicate PCRs from sorted subsets contained roughly 220 ng DNA, which is around 29,000 T cell genomes. Assay used: immunoSEQ multiplex PCR; TCRdb lists only in-frame clones, some missing. The sample yields under 1,100,000 clones, approximately 78% seen once. The chain couples TRBV18 to TRBJ2-7; 14 bases are shared with TRBD2. The source is a man aged 18 to 35 in good health. Some clones in this sample may be carry-over from other donors' samples. The sample consisted of memory CD4+ T cells from PBMCs. Subset of the sample: CD45RA-negative fraction. CDR3 amino acids: CASSPPGLAGGYYEQYF. DNA for the CDR3: TGTGCCAGCTCACCGCCAGGACTAGCGGGAGGATACTACGAGCAGTACTTC.